This T cell receptor (beta chain) originates from a study of blood T cell repertoires in COVID-19. Clones were read by immunoSEQ multiplex PCR, and TCRdb kept only the in-frame ones, dropping some. The sample holds approximately 280,000 clones, around 90% seen once. For recovered donors of Cohort 3, there were two negative PCRs, clearance, or symptom resolution. Germline-derived CDR1 and CDR2 are SEHNR and FQNEAQ (reference sequence). Trimming stripped 1 base from V and 6 bases from J, with 12 bases between. CDR3 length: 14 residues. The source material was PBMCs or T cells enriched from blood (not recorded which). The source of this sequence is a woman in her forties who had recovered from COVID-19. The chain uses TRBV7-9 and TRBJ1-1, with D possibly matching TRBD1 (5 bases). The CDR3 protein is CASSLEGRAPEAFF. The CDR3 DNA is TGTGCCAGCAGCTTAGAAGGCAGGGCCCCTGAAGCTTTCTTT. Using reference TRBV7-9 and TRBJ1-1 for the parts outside the CDR3, the full variable domain is DTGVSQNPRHKITKRGQNVTFRCDPISEHNRLYWYRQTLGQGPEFLTYFQNEAQLEKSRLLSDRFSAERPKGSFSTLEIQRTEQGDSAMYLCASSLEGRAPEAFFGQGTRLTVV.